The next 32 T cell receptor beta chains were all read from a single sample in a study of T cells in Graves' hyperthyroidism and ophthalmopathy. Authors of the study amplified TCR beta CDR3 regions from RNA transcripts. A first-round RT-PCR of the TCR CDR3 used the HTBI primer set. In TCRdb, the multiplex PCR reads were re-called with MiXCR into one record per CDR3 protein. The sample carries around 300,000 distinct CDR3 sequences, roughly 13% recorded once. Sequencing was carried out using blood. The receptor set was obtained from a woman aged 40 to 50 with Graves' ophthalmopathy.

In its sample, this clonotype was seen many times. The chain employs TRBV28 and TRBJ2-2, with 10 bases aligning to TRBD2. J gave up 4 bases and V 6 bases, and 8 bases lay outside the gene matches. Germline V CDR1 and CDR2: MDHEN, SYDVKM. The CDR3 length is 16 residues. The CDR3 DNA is TGTGCCAGCAGCCGTCTAGCGGGAGAGCGCACCGGGGAGCTGTTTTTT. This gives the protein CASSRLAGERTGELFF.

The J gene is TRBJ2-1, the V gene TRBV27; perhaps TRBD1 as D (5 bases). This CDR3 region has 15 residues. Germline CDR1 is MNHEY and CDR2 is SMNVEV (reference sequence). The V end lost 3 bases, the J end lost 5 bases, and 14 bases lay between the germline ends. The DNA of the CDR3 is TGTGCCAGCAGTTTGACAGATCCGTCGGACAATGAGCAGTTCTTC. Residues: CASSLTDPSDNEQFF.

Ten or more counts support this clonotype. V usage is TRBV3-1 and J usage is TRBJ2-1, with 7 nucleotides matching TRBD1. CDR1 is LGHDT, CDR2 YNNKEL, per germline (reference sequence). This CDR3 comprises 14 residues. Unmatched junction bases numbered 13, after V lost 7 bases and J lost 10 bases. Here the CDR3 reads CASTRGRQGYEQFF. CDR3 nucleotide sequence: TGTGCCAGCACCCGCGGTAGACAGGGATACGAGCAGTTCTTC.

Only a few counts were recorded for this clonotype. In DNA form, the CDR3 reads TGCAGTGCTAGAGATTACAGGGTCAACAACGAGCAGTACTTC. It encodes CSARDYRVNNEQYF. The chain joins TRBV20-1 to TRBJ2-7, with a possible D match to TRBD1 (6 bases). This CDR3 contains 14 residues. Germline V lookup: CDR1 DFQATT, CDR2 SNEGSKA (reference sequence). The V and J ends lost 0 bases and 5 bases respectively, with 14 bases between them.

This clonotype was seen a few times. The CDR3 DNA reads as TGTGCCAGCAGCTTGTCGGCTAGCGGGATTGTTGTCAATGAGCAGTTCTTC. Its protein is CASSLSASGIVVNEQFF. The genes are TRBV5-6 and TRBJ2-1; 9 nucleotides align to TRBD2. The J segment lost 6 bases and the V segment lost 1 base, leaving 11 bases of the junction unmatched. Germline CDR1 is SGHDT and CDR2 is YYEEEE. CDR3 size: 17 residues.

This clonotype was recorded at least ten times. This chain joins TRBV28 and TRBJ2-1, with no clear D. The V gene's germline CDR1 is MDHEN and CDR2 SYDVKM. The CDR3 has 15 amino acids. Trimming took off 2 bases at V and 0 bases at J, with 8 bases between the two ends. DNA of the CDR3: TGTGCCAGCAGTTTAACGCCTAGCTCCTACAATGAGCAGTTCTTC. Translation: CASSLTPSSYNEQFF.

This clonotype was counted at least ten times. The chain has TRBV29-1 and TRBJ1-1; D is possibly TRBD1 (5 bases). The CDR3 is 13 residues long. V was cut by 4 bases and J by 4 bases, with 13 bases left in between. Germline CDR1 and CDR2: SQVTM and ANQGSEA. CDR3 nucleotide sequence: TGCAGCGTTGGGGGGAGCCGGGGCACTGAAGCTTTCTTT. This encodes CSVGGSRGTEAFF.

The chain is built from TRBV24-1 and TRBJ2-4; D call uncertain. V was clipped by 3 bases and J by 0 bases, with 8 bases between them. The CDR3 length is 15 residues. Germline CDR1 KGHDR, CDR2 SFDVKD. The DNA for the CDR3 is TGTGCCACCAGTGATGATTGGATAGCCAAAAACATTCAGTACTTC. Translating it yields CATSDDWIAKNIQYF.

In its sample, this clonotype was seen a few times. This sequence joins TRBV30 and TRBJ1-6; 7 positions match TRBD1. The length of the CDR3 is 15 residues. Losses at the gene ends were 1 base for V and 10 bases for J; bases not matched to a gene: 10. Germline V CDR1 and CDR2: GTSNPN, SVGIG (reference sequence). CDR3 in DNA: TGTGCCTGGAGTGCTAGACAGGGATTCGACTCACCCCTCCACTTT. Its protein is CAWSARQGFDSPLHF.

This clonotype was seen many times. The CDR3 nucleotides are TGTGCCAGCACGACGCAGAAGAACACTGAAGCTTTCTTT. As protein: CASTTQKNTEAFF. The rearrangement links TRBV2 to TRBJ1-1; D not certain. The V end was cut by 7 bases, the J end by 1 base, with 10 bases between. Germline values: CDR1 SNHLY, CDR2 FYNNEI. CDR3 length: 13 amino acids.

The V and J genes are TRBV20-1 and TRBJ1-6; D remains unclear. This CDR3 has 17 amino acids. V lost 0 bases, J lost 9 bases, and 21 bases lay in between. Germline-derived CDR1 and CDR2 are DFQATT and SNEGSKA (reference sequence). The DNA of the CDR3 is TGCAGTGCTAGAGATCGGGTATCTTTGGCAAGGAGTTCACCCCTCCACTTT. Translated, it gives CSARDRVSLARSSPLHF.

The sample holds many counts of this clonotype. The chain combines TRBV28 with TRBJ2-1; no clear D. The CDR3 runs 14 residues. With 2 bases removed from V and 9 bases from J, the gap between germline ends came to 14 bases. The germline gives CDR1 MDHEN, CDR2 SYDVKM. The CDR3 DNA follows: TGTGCCAGCAGTTTAGTAAGGGCCTGGGGTGAGCAGTTCTTC. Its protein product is CASSLVRAWGEQFF.

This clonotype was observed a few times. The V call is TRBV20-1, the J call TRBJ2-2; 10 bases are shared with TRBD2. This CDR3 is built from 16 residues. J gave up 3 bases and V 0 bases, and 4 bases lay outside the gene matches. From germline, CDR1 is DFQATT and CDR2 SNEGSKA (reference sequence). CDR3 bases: TGCAGTGCTAGAGACTACCTAGCGGGAGACACCGGGGAGCTGTTTTTT. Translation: CSARDYLAGDTGELFF.

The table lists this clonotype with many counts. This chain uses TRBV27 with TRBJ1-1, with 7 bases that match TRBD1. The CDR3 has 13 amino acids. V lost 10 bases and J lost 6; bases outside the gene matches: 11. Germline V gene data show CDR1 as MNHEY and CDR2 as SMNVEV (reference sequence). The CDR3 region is CATREGARAEAFF. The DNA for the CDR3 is TGTGCCACCAGGGAGGGGGCGCGAGCTGAAGCTTTCTTT.

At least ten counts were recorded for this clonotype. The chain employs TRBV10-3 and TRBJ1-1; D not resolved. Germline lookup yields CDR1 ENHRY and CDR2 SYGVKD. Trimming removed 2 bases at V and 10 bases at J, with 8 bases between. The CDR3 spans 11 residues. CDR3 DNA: TGTGCCATCAGTGAGAATAGGGCAGCTTTCTTT. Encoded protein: CAISENRAAFF.

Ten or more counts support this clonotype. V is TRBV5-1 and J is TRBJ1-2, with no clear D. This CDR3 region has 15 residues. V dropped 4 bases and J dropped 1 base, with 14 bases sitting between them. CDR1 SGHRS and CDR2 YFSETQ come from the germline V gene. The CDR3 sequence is CASSNPGGINYGYTF. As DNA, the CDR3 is TGCGCCAGCAGCAACCCGGGAGGTATTAACTATGGCTACACCTTC.

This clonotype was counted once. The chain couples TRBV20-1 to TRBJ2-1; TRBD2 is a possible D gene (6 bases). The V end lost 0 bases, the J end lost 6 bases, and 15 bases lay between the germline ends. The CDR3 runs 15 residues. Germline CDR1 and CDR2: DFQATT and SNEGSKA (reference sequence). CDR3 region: CSARDLLARVNEQFF. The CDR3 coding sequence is TGCAGTGCTAGAGATCTGCTAGCGAGAGTCAATGAGCAGTTCTTC.

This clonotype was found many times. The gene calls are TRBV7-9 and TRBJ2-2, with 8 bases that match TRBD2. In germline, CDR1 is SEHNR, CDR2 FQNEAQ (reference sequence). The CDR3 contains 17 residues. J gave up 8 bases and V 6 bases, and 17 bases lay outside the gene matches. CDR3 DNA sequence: TGTGCCAGCAGACCACGGGGCTTAGCGGGAACGGCGGGGGAGCTGTTTTTT. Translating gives CASRPRGLAGTAGELFF. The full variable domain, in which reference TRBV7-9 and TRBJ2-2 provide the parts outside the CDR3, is DTGVSQNPRHKITKRGQNVTFRCDPISEHNRLYWYRQTLGQGPEFLTYFQNEAQLEKSRLLSDRFSAERPKGSFSTLEIQRTEQGDSAMYLCASRPRGLAGTAGELFFGEGSRLTVL.

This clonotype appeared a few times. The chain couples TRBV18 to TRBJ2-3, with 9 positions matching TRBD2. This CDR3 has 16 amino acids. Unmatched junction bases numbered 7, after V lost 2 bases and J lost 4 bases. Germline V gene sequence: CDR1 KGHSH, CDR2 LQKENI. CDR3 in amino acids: CASSPNQLAGSDTQYF. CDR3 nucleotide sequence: TGTGCCAGCTCACCAAATCAACTAGCGGGCTCAGATACGCAGTATTTT.

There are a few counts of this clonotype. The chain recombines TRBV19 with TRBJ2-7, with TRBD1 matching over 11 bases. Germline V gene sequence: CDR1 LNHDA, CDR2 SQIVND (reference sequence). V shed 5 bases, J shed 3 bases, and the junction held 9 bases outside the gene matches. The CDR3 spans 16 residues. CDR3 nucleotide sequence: TGTGCCAGTAGTCCGCTACCGGGACAGGGGGACTACGAGCAGTACTTC. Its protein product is CASSPLPGQGDYEQYF. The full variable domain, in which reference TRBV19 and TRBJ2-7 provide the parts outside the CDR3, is DGGITQSPKYLFRKEGQNVTLSCEQNLNHDAMYWYRQDPGQGLRLIYYSQIVNDFQKGDIAEGYSVSREKKESFPLTVTSAQKNPTAFYLCASSPLPGQGDYEQYFGPGTRLTVT.

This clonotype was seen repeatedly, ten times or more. CDR3: CASSQHGTSGLGGTQYF. CDR3 in DNA: TGTGCCAGCAGCCAACACGGGACTAGCGGCCTTGGGGGTACGCAGTATTTT. V and J are TRBV3-1 and TRBJ2-3; 11 bases are shared with TRBD2. The ends lost 2 bases at V and 8 bases at J; junction bases unmatched: 12. Germline CDR1 is LGHDT and CDR2 is YNNKEL (reference sequence). CDR3 size: 17 residues.

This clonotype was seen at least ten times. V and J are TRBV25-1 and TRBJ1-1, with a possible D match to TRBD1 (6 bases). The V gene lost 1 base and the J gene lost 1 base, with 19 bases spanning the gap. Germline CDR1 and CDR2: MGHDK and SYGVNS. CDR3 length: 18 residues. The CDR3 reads CASSESLGLGGQNTEAFF. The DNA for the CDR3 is TGTGCCAGCAGTGAATCGTTAGGGTTAGGGGGACAGAACACTGAAGCTTTCTTT.

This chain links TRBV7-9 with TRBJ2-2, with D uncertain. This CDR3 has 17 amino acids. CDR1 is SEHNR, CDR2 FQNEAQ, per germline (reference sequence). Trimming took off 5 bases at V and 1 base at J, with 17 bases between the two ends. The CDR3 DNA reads TGTGCCAGCAGCAGATCGGGCGGAAACCAGAACACCGGGGAGCTGTTTTTT. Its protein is CASSRSGGNQNTGELFF.

CDR3 bases: TGTGCCAGCACCCCCCGGGGGGCAGATACGCAGTATTTT. Its protein is CASTPRGADTQYF. The rearrangement uses TRBV28 and TRBJ2-3; TRBD2 matches at 7 bases. Trimming took 7 bases from V and 4 from J; bases not matched to a gene: 5. Germline values: CDR1 MDHEN, CDR2 SYDVKM. CDR3 length equals 13 residues. Supplemented by reference TRBV28 and TRBJ2-3, the full variable domain reads DVKVTQSSRYLVKRTGEKVFLECVQDMDHENMFWYRQDPGLGLRLIYFSYDVKMKEKGDIPEGYSVSREKKERFSLILESASTNQTSMYLCASTPRGADTQYFGPGTRLTVL.

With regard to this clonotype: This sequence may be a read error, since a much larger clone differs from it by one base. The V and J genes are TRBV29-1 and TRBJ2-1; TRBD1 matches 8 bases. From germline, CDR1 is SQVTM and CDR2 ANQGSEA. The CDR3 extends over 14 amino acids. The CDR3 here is CSVDAGGAYNGQFF. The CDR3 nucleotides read TGCAGCGTTGACGCAGGGGGCGCCTACAATGGGCAGTTCTTC.

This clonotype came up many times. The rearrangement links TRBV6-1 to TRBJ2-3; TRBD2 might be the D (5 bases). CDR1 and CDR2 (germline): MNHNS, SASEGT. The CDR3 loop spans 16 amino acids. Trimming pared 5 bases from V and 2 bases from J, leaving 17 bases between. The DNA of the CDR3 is TGTGCCAGCAGTTTTGGAGCGGATACATTCACAGATACGCAGTATTTT. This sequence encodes CASSFGADTFTDTQYF.

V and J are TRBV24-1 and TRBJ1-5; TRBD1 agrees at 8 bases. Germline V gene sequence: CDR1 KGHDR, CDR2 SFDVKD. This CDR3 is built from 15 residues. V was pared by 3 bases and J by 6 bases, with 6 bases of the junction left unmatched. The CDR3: CATSDRTGPSQPQHF. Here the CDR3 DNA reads TGTGCCACCAGTGATCGGACAGGGCCTTCTCAGCCCCAGCATTTT.

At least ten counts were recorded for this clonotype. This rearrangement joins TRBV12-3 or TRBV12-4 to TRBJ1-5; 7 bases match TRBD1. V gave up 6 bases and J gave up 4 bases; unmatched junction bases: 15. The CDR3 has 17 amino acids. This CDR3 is CASSIVSSAGGNQPQHF. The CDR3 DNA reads TGTGCCAGCAGCATTGTCTCGTCGGCAGGGGGAAATCAGCCCCAGCATTTT.

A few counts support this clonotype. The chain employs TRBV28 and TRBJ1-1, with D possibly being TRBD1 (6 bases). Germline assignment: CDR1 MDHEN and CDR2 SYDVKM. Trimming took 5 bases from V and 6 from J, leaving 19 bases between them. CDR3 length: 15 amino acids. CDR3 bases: TGTGCCAGCAGTACCTCTCGGGGGGCTACTTCTGAAGCTTTCTTT. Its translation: CASSTSRGATSEAFF.

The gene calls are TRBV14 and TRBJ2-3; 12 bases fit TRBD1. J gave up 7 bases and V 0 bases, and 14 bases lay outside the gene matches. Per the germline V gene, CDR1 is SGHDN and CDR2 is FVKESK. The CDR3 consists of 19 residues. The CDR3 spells CASSQDLPGQGAGGYTQYF. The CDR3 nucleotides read TGTGCCAGCAGCCAAGACCTCCCGGGACAGGGGGCGGGCGGATATACGCAGTATTTT.

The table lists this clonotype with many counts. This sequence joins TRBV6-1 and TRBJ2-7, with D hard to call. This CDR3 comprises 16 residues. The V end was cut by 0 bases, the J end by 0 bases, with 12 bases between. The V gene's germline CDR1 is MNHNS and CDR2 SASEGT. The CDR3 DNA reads TGTGCCAGCAGTGAAGCGTGGGCAGGCCTCTCCTACGAGCAGTACTTC. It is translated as CASSEAWAGLSYEQYF.

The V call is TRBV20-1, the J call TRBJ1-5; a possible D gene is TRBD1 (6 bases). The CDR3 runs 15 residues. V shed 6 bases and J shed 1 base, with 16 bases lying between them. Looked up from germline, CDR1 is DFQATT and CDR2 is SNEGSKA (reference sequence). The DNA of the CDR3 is TGCAGTGCGCAACAGGGTTCGACAAGCAATCAGCCCCAGCATTTT. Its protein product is CSAQQGSTSNQPQHF.